The clone carrying this TCR beta chain has a single count. Antigen specificity is unknown. Germline V gene data show CDR1 as SGHTA and CDR2 as FQGNSA. The CDR3 loop spans 18 amino acids. Trimming took 1 base from V and 2 from J, leaving 15 bases between them. This sample is drawn from a study of T cells in localized non-small cell lung cancer. Study-level results: The study sequenced only one region of the tumor. As a result, intratumor heterogeneity could not be excluded and remains possible.

Sequencing was performed with immunoSEQ multiplex PCR; in TCRdb, only in-frame clones are kept and a portion is missing. Of over 25,000 clones listed, roughly 91% were seen once; the top ten hold 0.9% to 1.2%. This TCR derives from a woman between 40 and 69 years old with stage I lung adenocarcinoma. Sequenced material: peripheral blood, taken before any cancer treatment. The chain links TRBV7-2 to TRBJ2-6, with D tentatively TRBD1 or TRBD2 (6 bases each). CDR3 bases: TGTGCCAGCAGCTTAGTGGGGGGCGCATTGGCTGGGGCCAACGTCCTGACTTTC. As protein: CASSLVGGALAGANVLTF.